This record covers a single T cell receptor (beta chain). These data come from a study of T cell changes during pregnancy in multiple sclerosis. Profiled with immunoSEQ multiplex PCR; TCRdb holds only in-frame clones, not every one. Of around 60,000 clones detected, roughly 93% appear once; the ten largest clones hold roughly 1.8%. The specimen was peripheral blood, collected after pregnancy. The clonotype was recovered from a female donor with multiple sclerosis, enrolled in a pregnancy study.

The CDR3 DNA reads TGCGCCAGCAGCCTAGGAGGGTCTGACAGGGAAGATACGCAGTATTTT. Its translation is CASSLGGSDREDTQYF. The rearrangement uses TRBV4-3 and TRBJ2-3; D possibly corresponds to TRBD1 (7 bases). The ends were cut back, 4 bases at V and 5 bases at J, with 19 bases in the middle. Germline V gene data show CDR1 as LGHNA and CDR2 as YSLEER. The CDR3 is 16 amino acids.